This entry lists 12 T cell receptor beta chains sequenced from one sample in a study of PD-1 blockade in classical Hodgkin lymphoma. Indicated time point: cycle 4 day 1 (C4D1), after less than 7 weeks of nivolumab. Every patient relapsed after autologous stem cell transplantation, and brentuximab vedotin exposure varied. Clones were sequenced by immunoSEQ multiplex PCR, and TCRdb holds only the in-frame ones, with some missing. The repertoire holds over 60,000 clones, with 91% as singletons. The source was peripheral blood mononuclear cells (PBMCs), collected before the fourth cycle of nivolumab. Receptors originate from a human donor with classical Hodgkin lymphoma.

This chain connects TRBV14 to TRBJ1-1; maybe TRBD1 (5 bases). Trimming removed 4 bases from V and 10 bases from J, with 19 bases in between. Per the germline V gene, CDR1 is SGHDN and CDR2 is FVKESK. This CDR3 has 14 residues. The CDR3 reads CASSPGTVQLGAFF. CDR3 DNA: TGTGCCAGCAGCCCCGGGACGGTCCAACTGGGAGCTTTCTTT.

The gene calls are TRBV5-1 and TRBJ1-6; D is ambiguous. The length of the CDR3 is 13 residues. Germline CDR1 SGHRS, CDR2 YFSETQ. The V gene lost 1 base and the J gene lost 10 bases, with 9 bases spanning the gap. In nucleotides, the CDR3 is TGCGCCAGCAGCTTGTCAGAAAACTCACCCCTCCACTTT. Its protein is CASSLSENSPLHF.

V and J are TRBV7-9 and TRBJ1-1; D call uncertain. This CDR3 has 15 amino acids. V lost 3 bases and J 11 bases, leaving 22 bases between the germline ends. Germline CDR1 and CDR2: SEHNR and FQNEAQ (reference sequence). CDR3 amino acids: CASSFREGDGERAFF. The DNA for the CDR3 is TGTGCCAGCAGCTTTAGGGAGGGTGACGGTGAGAGGGCTTTCTTT.

This chain connects TRBV12-5 to TRBJ2-5, with D possibly TRBD2 on 5 matching bases. Germline CDR1 and CDR2: LGHNT and FRNRAP. Trimming cost V 2 bases and J 1 base, with 14 bases left between them. The CDR3 spans 16 residues. The DNA of the CDR3 is TGTGCTAGTGGTTTGACGAGGGCTGGGGTCCAAGAGACCCAGTACTTC. Translating it yields CASGLTRAGVQETQYF.

This clone was observed a handful of times. The chain couples TRBV10-1 to TRBJ1-1; TRBD1 is a possible D gene (5 bases). The CDR3 sequence is 13 residues long. V was shortened by 8 bases and J by 3 bases, with 13 bases between the two germline ends. Germline V lookup: CDR1 WNHNN, CDR2 SYGVQD (reference sequence). CDR3 nucleotides: TGCGCCAGCCCCCTCCTGGGGGACACTGAAGCTTTCTTT. It yields the protein CASPLLGDTEAFF.

V gene TRBV5-8 combines with J gene TRBJ1-5, with unresolved D. The CDR3 is 16 residues long. Germline CDR1 SGHTS, CDR2 YDEGEE. Trimming shortened V by 4 bases and J by 1 base, and 15 bases separated the two germline ends. CDR3 DNA sequence: TGTGCCAGCAGCCCATGGGGAGCGTCGAGCAATCAGCCCCAGCATTTT. As protein: CASSPWGASSNQPQHF. Looking up the rest from reference TRBV5-8 and TRBJ1-5 gives the full variable domain: EAGVTQSPTHLIKTRGQQATLRCSPISGHTSVYWYQQALGLGLQFLLWYDEGEERNRGNFPPRFSGRQFPNYSSELNVNALELEDSALYLCASSPWGASSNQPQHFGDGTRLSIL.

The J gene is TRBJ1-2, the V gene TRBV7-2, with unresolved D. There are 16 residues in the CDR3. Germline values: CDR1 SGHTA, CDR2 FQGNSA. Trimming took 4 bases from V and 6 from J, leaving 21 bases between them. The CDR3 protein is CASSSHLRASTHGYTF. In nucleotides, the CDR3 is TGTGCCAGCAGCTCCCACCTGAGGGCATCGACTCATGGCTACACCTTC.

The chain recombines TRBV5-6 with TRBJ2-3; no clear D. The V end lost 0 bases, the J end lost 5 bases, and 4 bases lay between the germline ends. The CDR3 covers 12 residues. Per germline, CDR1 SGHDT and CDR2 YYEEEE. This CDR3 reads CASSLDGDTQYF. The DNA for the CDR3 is TGTGCCAGCAGCTTGGATGGAGATACGCAGTATTTT.

The gene calls are TRBV5-6 and TRBJ2-7; D is possibly TRBD2 (6 bases). Germline lookup yields CDR1 SGHDT and CDR2 YYEEEE. The CDR3 runs to 17 residues. With 0 bases removed from V and 3 bases from J, the gap between germline ends came to 19 bases. The CDR3 nucleotides are TGTGCCAGCAGCTTGGGCGAGTTGCGACGGGGGTTCTACGAGCAGTACTTC. Its translation is CASSLGELRRGFYEQYF.

The chain uses TRBV7-9 and TRBJ2-7; perhaps TRBD1 as D (6 bases). CDR3 length: 17 residues. The ends were cut back, 2 bases at V and 3 bases at J, with 20 bases in the middle. CDR1 is SEHNR and CDR2 is FQNEAQ in the germline V gene (reference sequence). As DNA, the CDR3 is TGTGCCAGCAGCTTACCTCGACAGGAACCATCCTACTACGAGCAGTACTTC. This gives the protein CASSLPRQEPSYYEQYF.

The chain uses TRBV30 and TRBJ2-7; D call uncertain. Trimming cost V 2 bases and J 4 bases, with 9 bases left between them. Germline values: CDR1 GTSNPN, CDR2 SVGIG (reference sequence). This CDR3 spans 12 amino acids. In nucleotides, the CDR3 is TGTGCCTGGAGTCCTACGCGGTACGAGCAGTACTTC. This translates into CAWSPTRYEQYF.

The V and J genes are TRBV19 and TRBJ2-5, with 8 nucleotides matching TRBD1. The germline V gene has CDR1 LNHDA and CDR2 SQIVND (reference sequence). J was trimmed by 5 bases and V by 3 bases; bases with no gene match: 8. The CDR3 is 15 residues long. The chain's CDR3 is CASSMGTGPTETQYF. Written as DNA, the CDR3 is TGTGCCAGTAGTATGGGGACAGGCCCGACGGAGACCCAGTACTTC.